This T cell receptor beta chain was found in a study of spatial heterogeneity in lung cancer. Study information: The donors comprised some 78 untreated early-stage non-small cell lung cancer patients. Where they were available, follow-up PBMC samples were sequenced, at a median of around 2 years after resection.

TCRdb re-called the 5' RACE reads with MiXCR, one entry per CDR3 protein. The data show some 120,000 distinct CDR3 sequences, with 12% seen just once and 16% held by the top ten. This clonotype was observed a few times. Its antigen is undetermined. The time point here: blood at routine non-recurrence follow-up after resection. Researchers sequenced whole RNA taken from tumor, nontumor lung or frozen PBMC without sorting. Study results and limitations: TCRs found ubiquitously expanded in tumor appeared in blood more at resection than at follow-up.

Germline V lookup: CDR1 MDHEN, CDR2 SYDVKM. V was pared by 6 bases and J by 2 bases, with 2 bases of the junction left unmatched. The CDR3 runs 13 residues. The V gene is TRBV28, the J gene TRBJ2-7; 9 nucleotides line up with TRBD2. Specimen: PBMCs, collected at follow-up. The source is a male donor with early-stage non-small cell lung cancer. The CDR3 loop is CASRRGGPYEQYF. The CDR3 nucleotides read TGTGCCAGCAGGCGGGGGGGCCCCTACGAGCAGTACTTC.